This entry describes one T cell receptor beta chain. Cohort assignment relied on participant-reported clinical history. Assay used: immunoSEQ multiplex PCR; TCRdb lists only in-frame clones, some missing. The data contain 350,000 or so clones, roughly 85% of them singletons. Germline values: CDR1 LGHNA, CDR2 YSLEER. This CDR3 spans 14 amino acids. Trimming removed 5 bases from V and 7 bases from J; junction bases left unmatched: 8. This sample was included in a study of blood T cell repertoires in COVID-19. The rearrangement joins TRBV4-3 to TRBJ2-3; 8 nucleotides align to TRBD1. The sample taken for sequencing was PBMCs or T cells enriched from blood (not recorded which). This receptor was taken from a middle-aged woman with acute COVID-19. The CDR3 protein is CASSLAGGEYTQYF. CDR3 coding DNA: TGCGCCAGCAGCTTGGCAGGGGGCGAATATACGCAGTATTTT.